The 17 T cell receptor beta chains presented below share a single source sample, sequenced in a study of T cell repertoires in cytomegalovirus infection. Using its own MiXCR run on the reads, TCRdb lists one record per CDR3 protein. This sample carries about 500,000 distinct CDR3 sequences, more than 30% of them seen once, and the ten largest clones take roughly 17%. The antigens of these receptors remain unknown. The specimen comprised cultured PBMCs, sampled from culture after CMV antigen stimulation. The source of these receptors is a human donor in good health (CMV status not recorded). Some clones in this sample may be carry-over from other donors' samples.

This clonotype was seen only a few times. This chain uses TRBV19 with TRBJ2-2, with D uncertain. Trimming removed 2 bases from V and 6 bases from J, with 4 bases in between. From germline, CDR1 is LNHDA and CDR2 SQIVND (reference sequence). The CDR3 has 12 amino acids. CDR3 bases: TGTGCCAGTAGTATATCCCCCGGGGAGCTGTTTTTT. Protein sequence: CASSISPGELFF.

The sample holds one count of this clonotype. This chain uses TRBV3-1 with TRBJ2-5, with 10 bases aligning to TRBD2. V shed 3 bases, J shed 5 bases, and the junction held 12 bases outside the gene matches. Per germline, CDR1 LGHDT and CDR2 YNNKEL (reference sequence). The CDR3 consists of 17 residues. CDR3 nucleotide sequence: TGTGCCAGCAGCCAGATCCCGCTAGCGGGAGTTCGGGAGACCCAGTACTTC. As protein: CASSQIPLAGVRETQYF.

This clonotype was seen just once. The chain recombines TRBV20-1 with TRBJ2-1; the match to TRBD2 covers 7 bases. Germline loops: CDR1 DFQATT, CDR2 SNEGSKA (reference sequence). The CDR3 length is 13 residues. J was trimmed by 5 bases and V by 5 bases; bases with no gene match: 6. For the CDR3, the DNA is TGCAGTGCTTCTAGCGGAACCCACAATGAGCAGTTCTTC. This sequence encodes CSASSGTHNEQFF.

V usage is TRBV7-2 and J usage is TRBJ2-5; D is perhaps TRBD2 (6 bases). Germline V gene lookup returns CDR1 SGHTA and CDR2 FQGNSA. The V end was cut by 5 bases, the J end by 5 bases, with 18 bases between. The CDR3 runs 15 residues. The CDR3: CASSSSGSLSETQYF. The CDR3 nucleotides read TGTGCCAGCAGCAGTAGCGGAAGTCTAAGTGAGACCCAGTACTTC. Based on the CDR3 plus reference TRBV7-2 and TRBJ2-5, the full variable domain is GAGVSQSPSNKVTEKGKDVELRCDPISGHTALYWYRQSLGQGLEFLIYFQGNSAPDKSGLPSDRFSAERTGGSVSTLTIQRTQQEDSAVYLCASSSSGSLSETQYFGPGTRLLVL.

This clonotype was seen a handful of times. The CDR3 nucleotides read TGTGCCAGCAGCCGGGACAGGGGGCGCGGTGAAAAACTGTTTTTT. Amino acids: CASSRDRGRGEKLFF. The chain is built from TRBV7-2 and TRBJ1-4; 12 bases line up with TRBD1. The CDR3 spans 15 residues. Trimming at V came to 5 bases and at J to 7 bases, leaving 5 bases not matched to a gene. The V gene's germline CDR1 is SGHTA and CDR2 FQGNSA.

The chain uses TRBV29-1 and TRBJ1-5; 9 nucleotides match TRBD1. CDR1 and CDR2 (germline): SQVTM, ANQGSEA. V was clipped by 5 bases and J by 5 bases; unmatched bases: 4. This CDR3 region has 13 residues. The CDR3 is CSVRDREDQPQHF. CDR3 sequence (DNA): TGCAGCGTTCGGGACAGGGAGGATCAGCCCCAGCATTTT.

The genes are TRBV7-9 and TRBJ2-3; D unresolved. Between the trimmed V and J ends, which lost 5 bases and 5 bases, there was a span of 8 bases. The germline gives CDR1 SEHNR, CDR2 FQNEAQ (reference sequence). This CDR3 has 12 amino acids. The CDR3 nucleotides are TGTGCCAGCAGCCAGAACAAAGATACGCAGTATTTT. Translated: CASSQNKDTQYF.

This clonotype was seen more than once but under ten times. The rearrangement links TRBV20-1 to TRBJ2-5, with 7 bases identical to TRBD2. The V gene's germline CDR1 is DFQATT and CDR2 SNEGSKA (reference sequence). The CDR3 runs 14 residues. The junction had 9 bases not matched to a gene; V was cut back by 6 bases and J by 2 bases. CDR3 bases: TGCAGTGCGCCGATGGGGCGGGAGCAAGAGACCCAGTACTTC. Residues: CSAPMGREQETQYF.

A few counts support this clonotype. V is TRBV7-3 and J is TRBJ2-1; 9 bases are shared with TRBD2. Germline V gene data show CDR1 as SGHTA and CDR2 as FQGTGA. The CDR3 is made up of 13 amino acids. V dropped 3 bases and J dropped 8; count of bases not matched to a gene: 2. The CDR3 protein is CASSFSGSDEQFF. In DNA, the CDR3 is TGTGCCAGCAGCTTTAGCGGGAGCGATGAGCAGTTCTTC.

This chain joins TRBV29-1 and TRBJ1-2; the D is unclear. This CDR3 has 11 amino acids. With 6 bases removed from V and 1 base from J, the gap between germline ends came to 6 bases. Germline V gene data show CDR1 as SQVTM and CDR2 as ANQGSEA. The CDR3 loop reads CSVSHNYGYTF. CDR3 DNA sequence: TGCAGCGTCTCTCATAACTATGGCTACACCTTC.

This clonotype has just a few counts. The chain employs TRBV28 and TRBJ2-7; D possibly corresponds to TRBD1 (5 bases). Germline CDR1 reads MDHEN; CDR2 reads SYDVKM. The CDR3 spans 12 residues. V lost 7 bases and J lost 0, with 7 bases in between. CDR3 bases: TGTGCCAGCACGGACAACTCCTACGAGCAGTACTTC. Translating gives CASTDNSYEQYF.

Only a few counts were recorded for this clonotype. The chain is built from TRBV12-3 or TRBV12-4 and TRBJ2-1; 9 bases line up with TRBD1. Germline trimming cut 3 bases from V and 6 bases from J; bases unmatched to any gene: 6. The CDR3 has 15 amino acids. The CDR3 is CASSLGTGFINEQFF. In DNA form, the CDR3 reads TGTGCCAGCAGTTTGGGGACAGGGTTTATCAATGAGCAGTTCTTC.

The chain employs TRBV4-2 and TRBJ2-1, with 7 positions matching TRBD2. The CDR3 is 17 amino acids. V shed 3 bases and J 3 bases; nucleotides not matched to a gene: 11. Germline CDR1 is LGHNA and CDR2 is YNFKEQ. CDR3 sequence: CASSHPLRELSYNEQFF. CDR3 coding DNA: TGTGCCAGCAGCCACCCTTTGCGGGAGCTAAGCTACAATGAGCAGTTCTTC.

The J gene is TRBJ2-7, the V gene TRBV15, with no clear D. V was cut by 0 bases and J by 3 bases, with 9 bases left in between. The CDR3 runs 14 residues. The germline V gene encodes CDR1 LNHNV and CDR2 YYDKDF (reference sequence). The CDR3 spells CATSREGVDYEQYF. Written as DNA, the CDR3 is TGTGCCACCAGCAGAGAGGGCGTTGACTACGAGCAGTACTTC. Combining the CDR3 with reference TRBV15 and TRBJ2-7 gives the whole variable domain DAMVIQNPRYQVTQFGKPVTLSCSQTLNHNVMYWYQQKSSQAPKLLFHYYDKDFNNEADTPDNFQSRRPNTSFCFLDIRSPGLGDTAMYLCATSREGVDYEQYFGPGTRLTVT.

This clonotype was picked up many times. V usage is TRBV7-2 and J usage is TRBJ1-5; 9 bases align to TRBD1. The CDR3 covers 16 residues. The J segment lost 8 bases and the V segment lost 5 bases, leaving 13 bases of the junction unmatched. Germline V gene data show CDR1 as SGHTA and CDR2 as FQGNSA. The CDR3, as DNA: TGTGCCAGCAGCCAGTGGACAGGGGCCTATAAGAAGCCCCAGCATTTT. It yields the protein CASSQWTGAYKKPQHF. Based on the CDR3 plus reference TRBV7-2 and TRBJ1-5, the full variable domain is GAGVSQSPSNKVTEKGKDVELRCDPISGHTALYWYRQSLGQGLEFLIYFQGNSAPDKSGLPSDRFSAERTGGSVSTLTIQRTQQEDSAVYLCASSQWTGAYKKPQHFGDGTRLSIL.

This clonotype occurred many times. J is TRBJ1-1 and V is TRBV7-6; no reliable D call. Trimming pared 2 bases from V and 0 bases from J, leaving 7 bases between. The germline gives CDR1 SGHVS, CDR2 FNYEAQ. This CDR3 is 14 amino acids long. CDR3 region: CASSLPPMNTEAFF. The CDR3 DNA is TGTGCCAGCAGCTTACCCCCCATGAACACTGAAGCTTTCTTT.

CDR3 coding DNA: TGTGCCAGCAGCTTAGATCAGGGGGGCGGCAATCAGCCCCAGCATTTT. This gives the protein CASSLDQGGGNQPQHF. The chain employs TRBV11-2 and TRBJ1-5; TRBD1 agrees at 7 bases. Germline V CDR1 and CDR2: SGHAT, FQNNGV. The CDR3 extends over 16 amino acids. V lost 0 bases to trimming and J lost 2 bases; unmatched junction nucleotides: 4. Full variable domain (outside the CDR3, taken from reference TRBV11-2 and TRBJ1-5): EAGVAQSPRYKIIEKRQSVAFWCNPISGHATLYWYQQILGQGPKLLIQFQNNGVVDDSQLPKDRFSAERLKGVDSTLKIQPAKLEDSAVYLCASSLDQGGGNQPQHFGDGTRLSIL.